What follows is one T cell receptor (delta chain) and its context. Its antigen remains unidentified. TCRdb's protein for this DNA is that of a much larger clone and differs from the translation at residue 16, likely a read error; the protein shown is the DNA translation. Flow sorting of PBMC yielded separate Vgamma9/Vdelta2+ and Vdelta2-negative gammadelta T cell populations for bulk repertoire analysis. TCRdb processed the multiplex PCR reads again with the CATT caller. The repertoire holds around 57,000 delta-chain clones, with over 1.5% as singletons. This sample was taken from a study of γδ T cells in repeated Plasmodium falciparum infection. Study-level information: Donors were malaria-exposed Malian children or age- and gender-matched Australian children. Timepoints: baseline, immediately before selected infections, and 21 days after every infection. Study-wide results and caveats: Malian children's Vdelta2-negative repertoires appeared more expanded and less diverse than Australians'.

Germline V lookup: CDR1 TSWWSYY, CDR2 QGS. The CDR3 is made up of 23 amino acids. V shed 1 base and J 1 base; nucleotides not matched to a gene: 26. The chain carries TRDV1 and TRDJ1; TRDD3 matches 8 bases. The sample was gamma-delta T cells from blood. The receptor comes from a pool of human donors (malaria-infected and uninfected, not separated). The CDR3 region is CALGERVSSIPPWGYSGTDKLIF. Written as DNA, the CDR3 is TGTGCTCTTGGGGAACGAGTTTCCTCAATCCCGCCCTGGGGATACTCGGGCACCGATAAACTCATCTTT.